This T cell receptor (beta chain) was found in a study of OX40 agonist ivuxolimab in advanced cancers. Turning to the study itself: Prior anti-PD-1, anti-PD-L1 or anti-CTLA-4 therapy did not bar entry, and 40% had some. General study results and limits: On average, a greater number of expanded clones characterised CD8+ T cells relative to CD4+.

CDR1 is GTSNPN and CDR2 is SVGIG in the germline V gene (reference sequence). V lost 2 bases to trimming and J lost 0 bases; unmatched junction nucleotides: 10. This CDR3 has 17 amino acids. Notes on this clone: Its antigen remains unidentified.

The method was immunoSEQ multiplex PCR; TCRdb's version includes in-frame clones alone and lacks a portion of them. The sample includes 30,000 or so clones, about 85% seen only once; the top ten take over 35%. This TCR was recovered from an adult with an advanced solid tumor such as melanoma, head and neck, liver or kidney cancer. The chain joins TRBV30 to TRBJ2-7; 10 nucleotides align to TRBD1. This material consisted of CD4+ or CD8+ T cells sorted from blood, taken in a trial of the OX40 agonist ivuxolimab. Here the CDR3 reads CAWSRGQGVMGSYEQYF. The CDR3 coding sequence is TGTGCCTGGAGTCGAGGACAGGGGGTCATGGGCTCCTACGAGCAGTACTTC.